A selection of T cell receptor beta chains follows, all from one sample in a study of cytomegalovirus exposure and HLA in healthy donors. Measured with immunoSEQ multiplex PCR; TCRdb has only the in-frame clones, and not every one. This table has under 250,000 clones, around 79% appearing once. Material for sequencing was PBMCs. These receptors originate from a male donor in good health and CMV-seronegative. The CDR3 runs from the conserved cysteine through the conserved F or W. A D gene is named only where the DNA matches it firmly. The size of a clone is reported for some rows only, either as once, few or many, or as a class for expanded clones.

>few|TRBJ2-1|.|TRBV2
CASSEGGVLPFF
TGTGCCAGCAGTGAAGGGGGGGTCCTCCCGTTCTTC
>.|TRBJ1-2|TRBD1|TRBV7-3
CASSTDREGGYTF
TGTGCCAGCAGCACGGACAGGGAGGGCGGCTACACCTTC
>.|TRBJ2-7|.|TRBV10-3
CAISPVSTKSPSYEQYF
TGTGCCATCAGCCCCGTTTCGACTAAGTCACCCTCCTACGAGCAGTACTTC
>.|TRBJ1-2|TRBD1|TRBV29-1
CSVEDESRTGPYGYTF
TGCAGCGTTGAAGATGAATCCCGGACAGGACCCTATGGCTACACCTTC
>.|TRBJ2-5|TRBD1|TRBV27
CASSVLSKVRTGKETQYF
TGTGCCAGCAGTGTTTTGAGTAAGGTCCGGACAGGGAAAGAGACCCAGTACTTC
>.|TRBJ1-2|.|TRBV28
CASSLGGAGNYGYTF
TGTGCCAGCAGTTTAGGGGGGGCGGGGAACTATGGCTACACCTTC
>.|TRBJ2-3|.|TRBV4-3
CASSQEPSITDTQYF
TGCGCCAGCAGCCAAGAACCTAGCATCACAGATACGCAGTATTTT
>.|TRBJ2-3|TRBD1|TRBV6-5
CASSYAGQGGTDTQYF
TGTGCCAGCAGTTACGCGGGACAGGGGGGTACAGATACGCAGTATTTT
>.|TRBJ2-7|.|TRBV18
CASSPRGGTFFEQYF
TGTGCCAGCTCCCCTCGTGGGGGCACCTTCTTCGAGCAGTACTTC
>.|TRBJ1-2|.|TRBV10-3
CAIRGPGVGGYTF
TGTGCCATCAGGGGGCCGGGCGTTGGAGGCTACACCTTC
>.|TRBJ2-7|TRBD1|TRBV11-3
CASSLGTGPYEQYF
TGTGCCAGCAGCTTAGGGACAGGGCCCTACGAGCAGTACTTC
>.|TRBJ1-2|TRBD1|TRBV10-3
CAITIGQGSYGYTF
TGTGCCATCACCATCGGACAGGGGAGCTATGGCTACACCTTC
>.|TRBJ1-1|.|TRBV6-1
CASTQRGGYEAFF
TGTGCCAGCACTCAAAGGGGGGGTTATGAAGCTTTCTTT
>.|TRBJ2-1|.|TRBV7-2
CASSLAGSGPYNEQFF
TGTGCCAGCAGCTTAGCGGGGAGCGGACCTTACAATGAGCAGTTCTTC
>.|TRBJ2-2|.|TRBV5-6
CASSRSGDPFRGGELFF
TGTGCCAGCAGCCGGTCGGGGGACCCCTTTCGGGGCGGGGAGCTGTTTTTT
>.|TRBJ2-7|TRBD1|TRBV27
CASSLTGGYEQYF
TGTGCCAGCAGTTTAACAGGGGGCTACGAGCAGTACTTC
>.|TRBJ2-2|TRBD1|TRBV7-7
CASSPTGVRTNTGELFF
TGTGCTAGCAGCCCCACAGGGGTCCGTACGAACACCGGGGAGCTGTTTTTT
>.|TRBJ2-7|.|TRBV6-1
CASTLTYEQYF
TGTGCCAGCACCTTAACCTACGAGCAGTACTTC
>.|TRBJ1-2|.|TRBV5-4
CASSSSTGNYGYTF
TGTGCCAGCAGCTCGTCGACGGGTAACTATGGCTACACCTTC
>.|TRBJ2-4|.|TRBV13
CASSLTGSLNIQYF
TGTGCCAGCAGCCTTACAGGGTCATTGAACATTCAGTACTTC
>once|TRBJ1-2|.|TRBV25-1
CASSERGSDYGYTF
TGTGCCAGCAGTGAACGGGGTTCGGACTATGGCTACACCTTC
>.|TRBJ2-7|TRBD1|TRBV13
CASSYGTGVVYEQYF
TGTGCCAGCAGCTACGGGACAGGGGTAGTCTACGAGCAGTACTTC
>.|TRBJ2-2|.|TRBV11-2
CASSLVEGELFF
TGTGCCAGCAGCTTAGTGGAGGGGGAGCTGTTTTTT